Each of the 20 T cell receptor beta chains below was sequenced from the same sample in a study of blood T cells in healthy people across ages. Primed by a sample-barcoded 5' primer and a J-beta primer mix, a second PCR proceeded for about 6 to 12 cycles. TCRdb redid the calling of the 5' RACE reads with MiXCR, one entry per CDR3 protein. The data show more than 700,000 distinct CDR3 sequences, with 46% seen just once and around a sixth held by the top ten. The sample consisted of blood. The receptors originated from a man older than 75 in good health.

This clonotype showed up just a few times. This rearrangement joins TRBV2 to TRBJ1-1, with 8 nucleotides matching TRBD1. V lost 6 bases, J lost 6 bases, and 9 bases stayed unmatched. This CDR3 spans 14 amino acids. The V gene's germline CDR1 is SNHLY and CDR2 FYNNEI. CDR3 protein: CASRSTGGRAEAFF. In DNA form, the CDR3 reads TGTGCCAGCAGAAGCACAGGGGGAAGGGCTGAAGCTTTCTTT.

V is TRBV28 and J is TRBJ2-5; D uncertain. The germline V and J ends were trimmed by 4 bases and 1 base, with 13 bases remaining between them. Looked up from germline, CDR1 is MDHEN and CDR2 is SYDVKM. The CDR3 contains 15 residues. The CDR3 coding sequence is TGTGCCAGCAGTTCGCAGGCGCACCCCCAAGAGACCCAGTACTTC. Residues: CASSSQAHPQETQYF. The whole variable domain, remainder taken from reference TRBV28 and TRBJ2-5, is DVKVTQSSRYLVKRTGEKVFLECVQDMDHENMFWYRQDPGLGLRLIYFSYDVKMKEKGDIPEGYSVSREKKERFSLILESASTNQTSMYLCASSSQAHPQETQYFGPGTRLLVL.

This clonotype was picked up a small number of times. The chain joins TRBV12-3 or TRBV12-4 to TRBJ2-7; the D call may be TRBD1 or TRBD2 (5 bases each). The CDR3 is made up of 15 amino acids. V dropped 6 bases and J dropped 0 bases, with 15 bases sitting between them. CDR3 region: CASSQWGRYSYEQYF. Written as DNA, the CDR3 is TGTGCCAGCAGCCAGTGGGGGAGATACTCCTACGAGCAGTACTTC.

In this sample, this clonotype turned up once. V gene TRBV15 combines with J gene TRBJ1-6; a possible D gene is TRBD1 (6 bases). Germline V gene sequence: CDR1 LNHNV, CDR2 YYDKDF (reference sequence). The V and J ends lost 0 bases and 4 bases respectively, with 10 bases between them. The CDR3 contains 16 residues. The CDR3 loop reads CATSRDPGQYNSPLHF. Here the CDR3 DNA reads TGTGCCACCAGCAGAGACCCGGGACAATATAATTCACCCCTCCACTTT.

This clonotype showed up just once. The chain is built from TRBV6-5 and TRBJ1-6, with D maybe TRBD1 (5 bases). The CDR3 runs 14 residues. Germline assignment: CDR1 MNHEY and CDR2 SVGAGI. Trimming cost V 7 bases and J 10 bases, with 17 bases left between them. This CDR3 is CASTEGGGRSPLHF. For the CDR3, the DNA is TGTGCCAGCACCGAAGGCGGGGGACGATCACCCCTCCACTTT.

With respect to this clonotype: This may stem from a read error, because a much larger clone lies one nucleotide away. The V and J genes are TRBV10-3 and TRBJ2-3; 9 bases align to TRBD2. The CDR3 is 15 residues long. The junction had 4 bases not matched to a gene; V was cut back by 4 bases and J by 2 bases. Germline V gene data show CDR1 as ENHRY and CDR2 as SYGVKD. As DNA, the CDR3 is TGTGCCATCAGTGTTGGCGGGAGGGCCACAGATACGCAGTATTTT. This translates into CAISVGGRATDTQYF.

The chain joins TRBV12-3 or TRBV12-4 to TRBJ2-4; possible D gene TRBD2, 5 bases. Trimming removed 2 bases from V and 4 bases from J, with 12 bases in between. This CDR3 has 15 residues. CDR3 region: CASSLSGRLKNIQYF. The DNA for the CDR3 is TGTGCCAGCAGTTTATCGGGAAGACTGAAAAACATTCAGTACTTC.

This sequence joins TRBV2 and TRBJ2-7; D gene ambiguous. Germline V CDR1 and CDR2: SNHLY, FYNNEI. The V and J ends lost 3 bases and 4 bases respectively, with 7 bases between them. The CDR3 length is 12 residues. CDR3 nucleotides: TGTGCCAGCAGTGATTCGGGTTACGAGCAGTACTTC. It codes for CASSDSGYEQYF.

This clonotype showed up just a few times. The CDR3 sequence is CASTRDTASYEQYF. For the CDR3, the DNA is TGTGCCAGCACACGGGACACCGCCTCCTACGAGCAGTACTTC. V gene TRBV6-1 combines with J gene TRBJ2-7; TRBD1 is a possible D gene (6 bases). Germline V gene data show CDR1 as MNHNS and CDR2 as SASEGT. V was cut by 7 bases and J by 0 bases, with 13 bases left in between. The CDR3 is 14 residues long.

This clonotype was seen repeatedly, ten times or more. The chain couples TRBV5-4 to TRBJ2-5, with 9 bases aligning to TRBD1. The V segment lost 4 bases and the J segment 5 bases; nucleotides outside the gene matches: 12. There are 16 residues in the CDR3. Looked up from germline, CDR1 is SGHNT and CDR2 is YYREEE (reference sequence). The CDR3 loop is CASSILEQGAGETQYF. The CDR3 DNA is TGTGCCAGCAGCATCCTCGAACAGGGGGCGGGTGAGACCCAGTACTTC.

This clonotype was seen a handful of times. V usage is TRBV3-1 and J usage is TRBJ1-6; no firm D call. This CDR3 is 12 amino acids long. CDR1 and CDR2 (germline): LGHDT, YNNKEL (reference sequence). The ends were cut back, 0 bases at V and 10 bases at J, with 4 bases in the middle. The CDR3 protein is CASSQEPSPLHF. As DNA, the CDR3 is TGTGCCAGCAGCCAAGAGCCATCACCCCTCCACTTT.

This clonotype was seen repeatedly, ten times or more. The CDR3 DNA reads as TGTGCCAGCAGCTTAGGGGGACCCTACAATGAGCAGTTCTTC. It codes for CASSLGGPYNEQFF. The chain carries TRBV7-9 and TRBJ2-1; the D gene could be TRBD1 or TRBD2 (5 bases each). CDR3 size: 14 residues. Germline CDR1 is SEHNR and CDR2 is FQNEAQ (reference sequence). The V end was cut by 1 base, the J end by 2 bases, with 6 bases between.

V and J are TRBV29-1 and TRBJ1-1; D is ambiguous. Germline CDR1 is SQVTM and CDR2 is ANQGSEA. V lost 4 bases to trimming and J lost 0 bases, with 6 bases between them. This CDR3 contains 12 residues. The CDR3 spells CSVAQMNTEAFF. CDR3 coding DNA: TGCAGCGTTGCTCAGATGAACACTGAAGCTTTCTTT.

The sample holds many counts of this clonotype. V is TRBV9 and J is TRBJ2-7; 9 nucleotides match TRBD1. V dropped 4 bases and J dropped 2; count of bases not matched to a gene: 4. Germline CDR1 and CDR2: SGDLS and YYNGEE. This CDR3 has 14 residues. The CDR3 DNA follows: TGTGCCAGCAGCAAGGGACAGGGTGCCTACGAGCAGTACTTC. This encodes CASSKGQGAYEQYF.

The chain couples TRBV28 to TRBJ2-1; 8 bases match TRBD2. CDR3 size: 16 residues. Germline loops: CDR1 MDHEN, CDR2 SYDVKM. After removal of 6 bases from V and 4 bases from J, the junction contained 11 bases not matched to a gene. DNA for the CDR3: TGTGCCAGCAGACCGGGAGTAGCGGGATGGTACAATGAGCAGTTCTTC. Translated: CASRPGVAGWYNEQFF. Full variable domain (missing parts from reference TRBV28 and TRBJ2-1): DVKVTQSSRYLVKRTGEKVFLECVQDMDHENMFWYRQDPGLGLRLIYFSYDVKMKEKGDIPEGYSVSREKKERFSLILESASTNQTSMYLCASRPGVAGWYNEQFFGPGTRLTVL.

The sample holds a few counts of this clonotype. The chain links TRBV20-1 to TRBJ2-3; TRBD2 matches at 12 bases. The CDR3 contains 15 residues. Losses at the gene ends were 6 bases for V and 6 bases for J; bases not matched to a gene: 10. Germline assignment: CDR1 DFQATT and CDR2 SNEGSKA (reference sequence). CDR3 sequence (DNA): TGCAGTGCAAGAAGACTAGCGGGAGTCGGGGATACGCAGTATTTT. This encodes CSARRLAGVGDTQYF.

This clonotype was seen at least ten times. This rearrangement joins TRBV5-1 to TRBJ2-7, with D perhaps matching TRBD2 (6 bases). This CDR3 is 15 amino acids long. Trimming shortened V by 0 bases and J by 3 bases, and 13 bases separated the two germline ends. The germline gives CDR1 SGHRS, CDR2 YFSETQ. CDR3 nucleotide sequence: TGCGCCAGCAGCTTGGGGGGGGACCTTATCTACGAGCAGTACTTC. Residues: CASSLGGDLIYEQYF. Based on the CDR3 plus reference TRBV5-1 and TRBJ2-7, the full variable domain is KAGVTQTPRYLIKTRGQQVTLSCSPISGHRSVSWYQQTPGQGLQFLFEYFSETQRNKGNFPGRFSGRQFSNSRSEMNVSTLELGDSALYLCASSLGGDLIYEQYFGPGTRLTVT.

The chain couples TRBV30 to TRBJ2-7, with 7 positions matching TRBD1. CDR3 length: 14 amino acids. V lost 3 bases and J lost 4; bases outside the gene matches: 9. The germline V gene has CDR1 GTSNPN and CDR2 SVGIG (reference sequence). The CDR3 loop is CAWSISTGSYEQYF. CDR3 sequence (DNA): TGTGCCTGGAGCATTTCGACAGGGTCGTACGAGCAGTACTTC.

This clonotype appeared a few times. The chain is built from TRBV10-3 and TRBJ2-6, with TRBD2 matching 11 bases. Germline CDR1 is ENHRY and CDR2 is SYGVKD. The CDR3 has 16 amino acids. The V segment lost 11 bases and the J segment 0 bases; nucleotides outside the gene matches: 6. CDR3 bases: TGTGCCTCCTCGACTAGCGGGAACTCTGGGGCCAACGTCCTGACTTTC. Encoded protein: CASSTSGNSGANVLTF.

The gene calls are TRBV24-1 and TRBJ1-2; D not resolved. Trimming removed 1 base from V and 2 bases from J, with 4 bases in between. This CDR3 is built from 13 residues. Germline V gene lookup returns CDR1 KGHDR and CDR2 SFDVKD. For the CDR3, the DNA is TGTGCCACCAGTGATTTTGAGAACTATGGCTACACCTTC. It specifies CATSDFENYGYTF.